Listed here are 23 T cell receptor beta chains from one sample, sequenced in a study of blood T cell repertoires in COVID-19. Sequencing was performed with immunoSEQ multiplex PCR; in TCRdb, only in-frame clones are kept and a portion is missing. The table includes fewer than 95,000 clones, around two thirds detected once. Sequencing was done on a sample of peripheral blood. The receptors originated from a man in his 70s with COVID-19, enrolled during active disease.

This sequence joins TRBV6-6 and TRBJ1-4; 8 bases are a match to TRBD1. Germline trimming cut 5 bases from V and 7 bases from J; bases unmatched to any gene: 9. Germline assignment: CDR1 MNHNY and CDR2 SVGAGI (reference sequence). The CDR3 totals 15 residues. The CDR3 nucleotides are TGTGCCAGCAGTCCCAGACAGGGGTCGGGTGAAAAACTGTTTTTT. Protein sequence: CASSPRQGSGEKLFF.

This chain links TRBV5-1 with TRBJ2-1; D possibly corresponds to TRBD1 (6 bases). Per the germline V gene, CDR1 is SGHRS and CDR2 is YFSETQ. The CDR3 contains 14 residues. The germline V and J ends were trimmed by 2 bases and 5 bases, with 11 bases remaining between them. CDR3 DNA sequence: TGCGCCAGCAGCTTACCAGGGGCACACAATGAGCAGTTCTTC. It yields the protein CASSLPGAHNEQFF.

The chain employs TRBV11-2 and TRBJ1-1; weak D call: TRBD1 (6 bases). Germline lookup yields CDR1 SGHAT and CDR2 FQNNGV. CDR3 length: 16 amino acids. With 5 bases removed from V and 3 bases from J, the gap between germline ends came to 19 bases. In nucleotides, the CDR3 is TGTGCCAGCAGCCAAGGACAACAGGGTTGGGACACTGAAGCTTTCTTT. It specifies CASSQGQQGWDTEAFF.

The J gene is TRBJ2-1, the V gene TRBV18; 9 bases match TRBD2. The CDR3 runs 17 residues. Germline CDR1 KGHSH, CDR2 LQKENI. V was clipped by 4 bases and J by 7 bases; unmatched bases: 14. CDR3 bases: TGTGCCAGCTCACGCGTAGCGGGAGAGTGGATTAGAAATGAGCAGTTCTTC. Its translation is CASSRVAGEWIRNEQFF.

The rearrangement links TRBV6-4 to TRBJ2-2; 7 nucleotides agree with TRBD2. With 3 bases clipped from V and 0 bases from J, the junction kept 4 bases outside the gene matches. The CDR3 loop spans 16 amino acids. The germline gives CDR1 MRHNA, CDR2 SNTAGT. Written as DNA, the CDR3 is TGTGCCAGCAGTGAATCAGCGGGGACGAACACCGGGGAGCTGTTTTTT. Translation: CASSESAGTNTGELFF.

The V and J genes are TRBV28 and TRBJ1-4; weak D call: TRBD1 (5 bases). The V gene lost 6 bases and the J gene lost 4 bases, with 9 bases spanning the gap. The CDR3 has 13 amino acids. Germline values: CDR1 MDHEN, CDR2 SYDVKM. As DNA, the CDR3 is TGTGCCAGCAGCCGGGACTATAATGAAAAACTGTTTTTT. It yields the protein CASSRDYNEKLFF.

The chain couples TRBV2 to TRBJ2-4; 7 nucleotides match TRBD1. CDR3 length equals 17 residues. The germline V gene encodes CDR1 SNHLY and CDR2 FYNNEI. V lost 4 bases to trimming and J lost 15 bases; unmatched junction nucleotides: 24. The CDR3 is CASSVSLPDRAEGIVYF. Written as DNA, the CDR3 is TGTGCCAGCAGTGTGAGCCTCCCCGACAGGGCCGAGGGTATAGTGTACTTC. Full variable domain (outside the CDR3, taken from reference TRBV2 and TRBJ2-4): EPEVTQTPSHQVTQMGQEVILRCVPISNHLYFYWYRQILGQKVEFLVSFYNNEISEKSEIFDDQFSVERPDGSNFTLKIRSTKLEDSAMYFCASSVSLPDRAEGIVYFGAGTRLSVL.

This clone has only a few counts. The chain uses TRBV27 and TRBJ1-5; D remains unclear. The V gene's germline CDR1 is MNHEY and CDR2 SMNVEV (reference sequence). V gave up 0 bases and J gave up 7 bases, with 7 bases separating them. The CDR3 is 13 amino acids. The DNA of the CDR3 is TGTGCCAGCAGTTTATCATTTCCACAGCCCCAGCATTTT. Translating it yields CASSLSFPQPQHF.

This clone turned up a few times. V usage is TRBV6-1 and J usage is TRBJ2-7; 14 bases agree with TRBD2. Trimming removed 6 bases from V and 3 bases from J; junction bases left unmatched: 4. This CDR3 is 15 amino acids long. In germline, CDR1 is MNHNS, CDR2 SASEGT. The CDR3 DNA reads as TGTGCCAGCAGGAAAGGGACTAGCGGGAGCTACGAGCAGTACTTC. Protein product: CASRKGTSGSYEQYF.

This clone was picked up one time. V is TRBV24-1 and J is TRBJ2-3, with D possibly matching TRBD2 (6 bases). There are 16 residues in the CDR3. The germline V and J ends were trimmed by 3 bases and 0 bases, with 12 bases remaining between them. Germline CDR1 KGHDR, CDR2 SFDVKD. DNA for the CDR3: TGTGCCACCAGTGATATGGGACTGTCTAGCACAGATACGCAGTATTTT. It specifies CATSDMGLSSTDTQYF.

The chain carries TRBV28 and TRBJ2-7; TRBD2 matches at 9 bases. This CDR3 is 17 amino acids long. V was clipped by 1 base and J by 4 bases; unmatched bases: 11. Germline CDR1 and CDR2: MDHEN and SYDVKM. CDR3 sequence (DNA): TGTGCCAGCAGTTTATCAGTAGCGGGAGAGCATACATACGAGCAGTACTTC. Translated: CASSLSVAGEHTYEQYF.

This chain connects TRBV5-5 to TRBJ1-5, with D maybe TRBD1 (5 bases). The V gene lost 0 bases and the J gene lost 0 bases, with 7 bases spanning the gap. CDR3 length: 15 residues. Germline V CDR1 and CDR2: SGHKS, YYEKEE (reference sequence). The CDR3 spells CASSLDRYSNQPQHF. The CDR3 DNA reads as TGTGCCAGCAGCTTGGACAGGTATAGCAATCAGCCCCAGCATTTT.

The chain couples TRBV5-1 to TRBJ2-3; 7 nucleotides agree with TRBD2. This CDR3 spans 15 amino acids. V lost 4 bases, J lost 5 bases, and 10 bases stayed unmatched. The germline V gene has CDR1 SGHRS and CDR2 YFSETQ. CDR3 nucleotide sequence: TGCGCCAGCAGCCCTATCCGACTAGCAGGAGATACGCAGTATTTT. Its translation: CASSPIRLAGDTQYF.

The rearrangement links TRBV7-2 to TRBJ1-6; 7 bases match TRBD1. Germline assignment: CDR1 SGHTA and CDR2 FQGNSA. With V trimmed by 4 bases and J by 9 bases, 9 bases remained unmatched. There are 15 residues in the CDR3. CDR3 DNA sequence: TGTGCCAGCAGCTCCCAACAGGGGTTGAGTTCACCCCTCCACTTT. Its translation: CASSSQQGLSSPLHF. Based on the CDR3 plus reference TRBV7-2 and TRBJ1-6, the full variable domain is GAGVSQSPSNKVTEKGKDVELRCDPISGHTALYWYRQSLGQGLEFLIYFQGNSAPDKSGLPSDRFSAERTGGSVSTLTIQRTQQEDSAVYLCASSSQQGLSSPLHFGNGTRLTVT.

The chain is built from TRBV7-8 and TRBJ1-5; tentative D call: TRBD1 (5 bases). The CDR3 has 12 residues. Germline CDR1 reads SGHVS; CDR2 reads FQNEAQ. Trimming removed 5 bases at V and 7 bases at J, with 9 bases between. CDR3 in amino acids: CASSPGNQPQHF. As DNA, the CDR3 is TGTGCCAGCAGCCCAGGGAACCAGCCCCAGCATTTT.

The chain uses TRBV11-3 and TRBJ2-1; TRBD2 matches 8 bases. The CDR3 has 12 residues. From germline, CDR1 is SGHNT and CDR2 YENEEA. V shed 5 bases and J 8 bases; nucleotides not matched to a gene: 2. CDR3 nucleotides: TGTGCCAGCAGCCCGGGGGGGGATGAGCAGTTCTTC. It translates to CASSPGGDEQFF.

This chain connects TRBV28 to TRBJ2-7, with D tentatively TRBD2 (5 bases). V was shortened by 8 bases and J by 0 bases, with 11 bases between the two germline ends. From germline, CDR1 is MDHEN and CDR2 SYDVKM. The CDR3 is made up of 13 amino acids. The CDR3 loop is CASRLAISYEQYF. The DNA for the CDR3 is TGTGCCAGCCGATTAGCGATCTCCTACGAGCAGTACTTC.

This rearrangement joins TRBV18 to TRBJ2-3; 7 bases are shared with TRBD2. Germline lookup yields CDR1 KGHSH and CDR2 LQKENI. The CDR3 is 15 residues long. Germline trimming cut 6 bases from V and 0 bases from J; bases unmatched to any gene: 6. This CDR3 reads CASSSASGSTDTQYF. CDR3 bases: TGTGCCAGCTCCTCGGCTAGCGGAAGCACAGATACGCAGTATTTT. Full variable domain (outside the CDR3, taken from reference TRBV18 and TRBJ2-3): NAGVMQNPRHLVRRRGQEARLRCSPMKGHSHVYWYRQLPEEGLKFMVYLQKENIIDESGMPKERFSAEFPKEGPSILRIQQVVRGDSAAYFCASSSASGSTDTQYFGPGTRLTVL.

The V gene is TRBV7-3, the J gene TRBJ2-1, with 9 bases identical to TRBD1. Germline-derived CDR1 and CDR2 are SGHTA and FQGTGA. The trim removed 1 base at V and 7 bases at J, leaving 11 bases unmatched. CDR3 length: 17 residues. The CDR3 region has the DNA TGTGCCAGCAGCTTAATTCGCGGGACAGGGAGAGGGAATGAGCAGTTCTTC. Amino acids: CASSLIRGTGRGNEQFF.

The rearrangement joins TRBV3-1 (or the pseudogene TRBV3-2) to TRBJ2-1; 8 positions agree with TRBD1. Germline trimming cut 4 bases from V and 0 bases from J; bases unmatched to any gene: 2. The CDR3 has 15 amino acids. In germline, CDR1 is LGHDT, CDR2 YNNKEL (reference sequence). This CDR3 reads CASSRTGNSYNEQFF. The CDR3 DNA follows: TGTGCCAGCAGCCGGACAGGGAACTCCTACAATGAGCAGTTCTTC.

The chain is built from TRBV7-2 and TRBJ1-5; 11 bases are a match to TRBD1. This CDR3 contains 16 residues. The J segment lost 9 bases and the V segment lost 4 bases, leaving 11 bases of the junction unmatched. Germline CDR1 and CDR2: SGHTA and FQGNSA. Here the CDR3 reads CASSSRWTGGVGPQHF. The CDR3 DNA reads as TGTGCCAGCAGCTCTCGATGGACAGGGGGCGTAGGGCCCCAGCATTTT.

J is TRBJ2-3 and V is TRBV1; the DNA was not compared with TRBD2, the D call given in the table. TRBV1 is a documented pseudogene. The CDR3 loop spans 18 amino acids. Written as DNA, the CDR3 is TGCACCAGCAACACTCCAGCGGGAGAGCTTCAGGTGACAGATACGCAGTATTTT. It is translated as CTSNTPAGELQVTDTQYF.

The rearrangement links TRBV18 to TRBJ1-1; 9 bases align to TRBD1. The CDR3 contains 17 residues. Germline V gene lookup returns CDR1 KGHSH and CDR2 LQKENI. J was trimmed by 2 bases and V by 4 bases; bases with no gene match: 11. CDR3 protein: CASSRTTGGVLNTEAFF. CDR3 DNA: TGTGCCAGCTCACGAACGACAGGGGGAGTCCTAAACACTGAAGCTTTCTTT.